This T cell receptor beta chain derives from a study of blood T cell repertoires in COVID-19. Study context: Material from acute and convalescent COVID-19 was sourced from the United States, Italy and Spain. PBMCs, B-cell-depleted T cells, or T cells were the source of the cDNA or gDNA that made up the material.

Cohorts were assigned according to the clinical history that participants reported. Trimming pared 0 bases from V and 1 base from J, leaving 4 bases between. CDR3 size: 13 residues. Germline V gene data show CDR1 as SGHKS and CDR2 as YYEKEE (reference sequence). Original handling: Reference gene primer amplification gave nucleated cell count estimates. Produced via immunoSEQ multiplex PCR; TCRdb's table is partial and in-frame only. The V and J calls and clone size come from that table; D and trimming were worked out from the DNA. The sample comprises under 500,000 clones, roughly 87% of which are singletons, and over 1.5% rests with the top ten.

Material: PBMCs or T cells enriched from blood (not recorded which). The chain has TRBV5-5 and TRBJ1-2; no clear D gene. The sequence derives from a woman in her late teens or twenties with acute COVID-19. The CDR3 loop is CASSLDSNYGYTF. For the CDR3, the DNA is TGTGCCAGCAGCTTGGACAGTAACTATGGCTACACCTTC. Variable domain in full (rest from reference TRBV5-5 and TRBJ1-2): DAGVTQSPTHLIKTRGQQVTLRCSPISGHKSVSWYQQVLGQGPQFIFQYYEKEERGRGNFPDRFSARQFPNYSSELNVNALLLGDSALYLCASSLDSNYGYTFGSGTRLTVV.